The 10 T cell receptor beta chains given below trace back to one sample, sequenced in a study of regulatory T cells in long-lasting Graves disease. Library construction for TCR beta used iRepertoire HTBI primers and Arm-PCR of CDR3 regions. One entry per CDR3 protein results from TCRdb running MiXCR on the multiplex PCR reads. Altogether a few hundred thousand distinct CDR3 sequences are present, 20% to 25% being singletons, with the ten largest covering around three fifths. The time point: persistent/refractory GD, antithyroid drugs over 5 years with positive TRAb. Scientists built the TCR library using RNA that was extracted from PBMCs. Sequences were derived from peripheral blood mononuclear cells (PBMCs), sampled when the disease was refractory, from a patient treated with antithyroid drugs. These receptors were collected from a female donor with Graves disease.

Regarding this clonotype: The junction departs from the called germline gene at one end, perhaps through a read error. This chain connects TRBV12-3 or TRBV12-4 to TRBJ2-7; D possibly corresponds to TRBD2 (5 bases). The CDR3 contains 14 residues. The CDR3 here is CAISEGGPSYEQYF. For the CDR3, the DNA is TGTGCCATCAGTGAGGGCGGGCCCTCCTACGAGCAGTACTTC.

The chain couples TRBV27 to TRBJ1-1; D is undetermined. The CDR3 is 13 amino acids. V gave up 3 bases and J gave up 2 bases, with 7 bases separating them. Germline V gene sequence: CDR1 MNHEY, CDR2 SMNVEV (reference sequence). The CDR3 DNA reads TGTGCCAGCAGTTTCTTACAAAACACTGAAGCTTTCTTT. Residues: CASSFLQNTEAFF.

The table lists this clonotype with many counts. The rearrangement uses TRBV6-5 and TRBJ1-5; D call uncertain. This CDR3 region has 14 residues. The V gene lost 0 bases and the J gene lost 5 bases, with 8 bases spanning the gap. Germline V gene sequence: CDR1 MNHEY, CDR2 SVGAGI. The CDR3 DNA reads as TGTGCCAGCAGTTACTCCGGCCGGTATCAGCCCCAGCATTTT. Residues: CASSYSGRYQPQHF.

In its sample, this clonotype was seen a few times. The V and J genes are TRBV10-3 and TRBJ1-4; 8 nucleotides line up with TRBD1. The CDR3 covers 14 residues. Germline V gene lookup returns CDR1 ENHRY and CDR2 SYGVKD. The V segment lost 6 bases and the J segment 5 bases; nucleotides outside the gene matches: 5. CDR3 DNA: TGTGCCATCAGCACAGGGGGACCCAATGAAAAACTGTTTTTT. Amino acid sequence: CAISTGGPNEKLFF.

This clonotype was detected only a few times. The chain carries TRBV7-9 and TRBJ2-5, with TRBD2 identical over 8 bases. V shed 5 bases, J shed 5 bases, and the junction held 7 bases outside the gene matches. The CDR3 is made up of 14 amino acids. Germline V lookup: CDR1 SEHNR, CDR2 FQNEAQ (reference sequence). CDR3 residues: CASSPGRGAETQYF. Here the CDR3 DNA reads TGTGCCAGCAGCCCCGGGCGGGGGGCGGAGACCCAGTACTTC.

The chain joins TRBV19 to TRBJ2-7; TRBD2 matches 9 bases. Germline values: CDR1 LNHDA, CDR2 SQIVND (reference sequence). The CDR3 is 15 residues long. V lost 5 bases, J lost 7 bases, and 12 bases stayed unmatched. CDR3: CASSPLAGSVTEQYF. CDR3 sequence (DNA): TGTGCCAGTAGTCCCCTAGCGGGGAGCGTTACAGAGCAGTACTTC.

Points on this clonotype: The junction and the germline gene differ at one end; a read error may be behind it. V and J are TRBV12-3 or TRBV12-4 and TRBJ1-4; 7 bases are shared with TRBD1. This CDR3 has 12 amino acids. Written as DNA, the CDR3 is TGTGCCAGCAGTTTACAGGGGGAAAACCTGTTTTTT. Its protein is CASSLQGENLFF.

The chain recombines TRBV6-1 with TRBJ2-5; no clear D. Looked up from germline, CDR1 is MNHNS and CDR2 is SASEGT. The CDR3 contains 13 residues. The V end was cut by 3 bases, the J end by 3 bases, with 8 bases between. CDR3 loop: CASSDLQKETQYF. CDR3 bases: TGTGCCAGCAGTGATCTCCAGAAAGAGACCCAGTACTTC.

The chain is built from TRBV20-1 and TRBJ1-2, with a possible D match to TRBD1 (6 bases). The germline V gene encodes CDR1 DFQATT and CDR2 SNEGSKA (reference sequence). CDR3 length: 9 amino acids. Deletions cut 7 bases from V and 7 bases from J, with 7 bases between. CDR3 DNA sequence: TGCAGTGGAGGGGGTGGCTACACCTTC. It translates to CSGGGGYTF.

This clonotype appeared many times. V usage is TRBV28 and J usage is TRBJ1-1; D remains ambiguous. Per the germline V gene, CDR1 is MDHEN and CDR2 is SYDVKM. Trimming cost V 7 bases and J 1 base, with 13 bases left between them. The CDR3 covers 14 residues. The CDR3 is CASTVGSWNTEAFF. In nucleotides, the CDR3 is TGTGCCAGCACCGTGGGGTCCTGGAACACTGAAGCTTTCTTT.